This T cell receptor beta chain was obtained from a study of blood T cell repertoires in COVID-19. Study-wide background: Donors in the United States, Italy and Spain gave samples during acute or convalescent COVID-19. Nucleic acid was either cDNA or gDNA, and it came from T cells, B-cell-depleted T cells, or PBMCs.

This clone has only one observation. Methods used by the authors: Reference gene primer amplification yielded estimated nucleated cell counts. Assay used: immunoSEQ multiplex PCR; TCRdb lists only in-frame clones, some missing. V and J calls and clone size are those listed in that table; D and trimming were worked out from the DNA. The table has about 230,000 clones, around four fifths seen once. Germline V gene sequence: CDR1 GTSNPN, CDR2 SVGIG (reference sequence). Germline trimming cut 4 bases from V and 6 bases from J; bases unmatched to any gene: 4. The CDR3 is 13 amino acids. The rearrangement uses TRBV30 and TRBJ2-1, with TRBD2 matching 9 bases. The sequenced sample was peripheral blood. The receptor was isolated from a woman between 70 and 85 years old with active or convalescent COVID-19. The CDR3 region is CAWTRTSVNEQFF. The CDR3 DNA reads as TGTGCCTGGACGAGGACTAGCGTCAATGAGCAGTTCTTC.